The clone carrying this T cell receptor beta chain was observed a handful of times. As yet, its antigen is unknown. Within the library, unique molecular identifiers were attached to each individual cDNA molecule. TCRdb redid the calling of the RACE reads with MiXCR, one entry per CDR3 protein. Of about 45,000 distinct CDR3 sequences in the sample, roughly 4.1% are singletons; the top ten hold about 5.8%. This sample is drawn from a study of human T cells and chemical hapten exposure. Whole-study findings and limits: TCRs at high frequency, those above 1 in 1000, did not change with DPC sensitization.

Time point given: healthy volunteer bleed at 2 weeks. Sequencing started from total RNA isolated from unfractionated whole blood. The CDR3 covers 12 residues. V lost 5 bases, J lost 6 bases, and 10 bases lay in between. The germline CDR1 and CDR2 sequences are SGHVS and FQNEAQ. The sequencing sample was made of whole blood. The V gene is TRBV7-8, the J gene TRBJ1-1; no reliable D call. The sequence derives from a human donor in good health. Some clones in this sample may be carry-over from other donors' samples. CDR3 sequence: CASSTWGAEAFF. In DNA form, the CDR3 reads TGTGCCAGCAGCACTTGGGGAGCTGAAGCTTTCTTT.